This TCR beta chain appears in the sequencing data of a study of T cell responses to AZD1222 COVID-19 vaccine. Study summary: It was second doses at about 4 or about 12 weeks that were pooled. Study-wide findings and caveats: Spike-specific TCR breadth and depth went up after people got two AZD1222 doses. Donors were chiefly white British, with a greater number of females, and clonal diversity was perhaps underestimated. Baseline seropositivity characterized only a handful of AZD1222 recipients.

The protocol was immunoSEQ multiplex PCR, while the TCRdb copy is restricted to in-frame clones and leaves out a portion. This repertoire shows some 130,000 clones, approximately 87% found once; its top ten account for over 3%. V trimming: 2 bases; J trimming: 4 bases; junction bases outside the gene matches: 3. The germline V gene has CDR1 LGHNT and CDR2 FRNRAP. The CDR3 length is 14 residues. This clone occurred once. Its antigen is undetermined. The source of this sequence is an adult in good health. The rearrangement uses TRBV12-5 and TRBJ1-1; 8 nucleotides line up with TRBD1. The sequencing here drew on peripheral blood, taken on day 0 of AZD1222 vaccination. CDR3 sequence reads: CASGLTTGVTEAFF. CDR3 nucleotide sequence: TGTGCTAGTGGTTTGACGACAGGGGTCACTGAAGCTTTCTTT.